The 23 T cell receptor beta chains presented below share a single source sample, sequenced in a study of blood T cell repertoires in COVID-19. Produced via immunoSEQ multiplex PCR; TCRdb's table is partial and in-frame only. Of more than 350,000 clones in the sample, approximately 91% were seen once. The sample consisted of PBMCs or T cells enriched from blood (not recorded which). The receptors here all came from a woman younger than 30 who had been exposed to COVID-19.

The genes are TRBV2 and TRBJ1-1; 11 bases align to TRBD1. The CDR3 sequence is 15 residues long. Trimming removed 7 bases from V and 7 bases from J; junction bases left unmatched: 11. Germline V gene data show CDR1 as SNHLY and CDR2 as FYNNEI. The CDR3 coding sequence is TGTGCCAGCATTGGGGGCGGGACAGGGGGTAATGAAGCTTTCTTT. This sequence encodes CASIGGGTGGNEAFF.

This chain connects TRBV18 to TRBJ2-2; 7 bases are a match to TRBD1. Germline trimming cut 3 bases from V and 3 bases from J; bases unmatched to any gene: 4. The CDR3 spans 15 residues. From germline, CDR1 is KGHSH and CDR2 LQKENI. The CDR3 region has the DNA TGTGCCAGCTCACCGGGACAGTGGGACACCGGGGAGCTGTTTTTT. Its protein product is CASSPGQWDTGELFF.

Comments on this clone: This sample also contains other DNA sequences that code for the same CDR3. V and J are TRBV6-1 and TRBJ2-3, with unresolved D. V lost 2 bases and J lost 1, with 4 bases in between. There are 13 residues in the CDR3. The V gene's germline CDR1 is MNHNS and CDR2 SASEGT. The CDR3 DNA sequence: TGTGCCAGCAGTGAACCGGGCACAGATACGCAGTATTTT. It translates to CASSEPGTDTQYF.

Of note for this clone: The sample has other DNA sequences that encode this CDR3 too. J is TRBJ2-1 and V is TRBV7-9; the match to TRBD2 covers 7 bases. Germline CDR1 reads SEHNR; CDR2 reads FQNEAQ (reference sequence). Germline trimming cut 5 bases from V and 0 bases from J; bases unmatched to any gene: 4. The CDR3 consists of 15 residues. The CDR3 DNA is TGTGCCAGCAGCCCGGGACTATCCTCCTACAATGAGCAGTTCTTC. Translated, it gives CASSPGLSSYNEQFF.

The rearrangement joins TRBV21-1 to TRBJ1-2. TRBV21-1 is reported as a pseudogene. The CDR3 length is 13 residues. CDR3: CASSIRRDYGYTF. The CDR3 nucleotides are TGTGCCAGCAGCATTAGGAGGGACTATGGCTACACCTTC.

The J gene is TRBJ2-1, the V gene TRBV20-1, with 7 bases aligning to TRBD2. The CDR3 loop spans 14 amino acids. J lost 2 bases, V lost 3 bases, and 4 bases had no gene match. The germline gives CDR1 DFQATT, CDR2 SNEGSKA (reference sequence). In DNA form, the CDR3 reads TGCAGTGCTAGTAGCGGGCAAACCTACAATGAGCAGTTCTTC. Translated, it gives CSASSGQTYNEQFF.

The chain links TRBV18 to TRBJ1-2; TRBD1 is a possible D gene (5 bases). CDR1 is KGHSH and CDR2 is LQKENI in the germline V gene. This CDR3 region has 13 residues. V was cut by 8 bases and J by 10 bases, with 20 bases left in between. CDR3 residues: CASQGTGSIVYTF. The CDR3 region has the DNA TGTGCCAGCCAAGGGACTGGTAGTATTGTCTACACCTTC. Variable domain in full (rest from reference TRBV18 and TRBJ1-2): NAGVMQNPRHLVRRRGQEARLRCSPMKGHSHVYWYRQLPEEGLKFMVYLQKENIIDESGMPKERFSAEFPKEGPSILRIQQVVRGDSAAYFCASQGTGSIVYTFGSGTRLTVV.

This chain links TRBV21-1 with TRBJ1-1; the table names TRBD1, a call not compared with the DNA. TRBV21-1 is flagged as a pseudogene. The CDR3 is 12 amino acids. This CDR3 reads CASSKREGGAFF. The CDR3, as DNA: TGTGCCAGCAGCAAACGGGAAGGGGGCGCTTTCTTT.

The chain carries TRBV27 and TRBJ1-1; 10 nucleotides align to TRBD1. V dropped 6 bases and J dropped 0; count of bases not matched to a gene: 16. CDR1 is MNHEY, CDR2 SMNVEV, per germline (reference sequence). The CDR3 totals 19 residues. The CDR3 region is CASSKTGGWAEDMNTEAFF. The CDR3 DNA reads as TGTGCCAGCAGCAAGACAGGGGGCTGGGCCGAAGACATGAACACTGAAGCTTTCTTT.

The chain combines TRBV6-5 with TRBJ2-7; perhaps TRBD1 as D (5 bases). Germline V gene data show CDR1 as MNHEY and CDR2 as SVGAGI. This CDR3 region has 14 residues. Trimming took off 4 bases at V and 7 bases at J, with 17 bases between the two ends. For the CDR3, the DNA is TGTGCCAGCAGTTGGGTCGACAGTATGGGGGAGCAGTACTTC. Protein product: CASSWVDSMGEQYF.

The rearrangement links TRBV11-2 to TRBJ2-7, with 8 bases aligning to TRBD1. V dropped 5 bases and J dropped 6; count of bases not matched to a gene: 12. Germline CDR1 and CDR2: SGHAT and FQNNGV. The CDR3 runs to 15 residues. For the CDR3, the DNA is TGTGCCAGCAGCCCACCGGGACAGGTGTCGGGCGAGCAGTACTTC. Translating gives CASSPPGQVSGEQYF. Full variable domain (remainder filled in from reference TRBV11-2 and TRBJ2-7): EAGVAQSPRYKIIEKRQSVAFWCNPISGHATLYWYQQILGQGPKLLIQFQNNGVVDDSQLPKDRFSAERLKGVDSTLKIQPAKLEDSAVYLCASSPPGQVSGEQYFGPGTRLTVT.

To note about this clone: The sample has other DNA sequences that encode this CDR3 too. This chain joins TRBV5-1 and TRBJ2-1, with D tentatively TRBD1 (5 bases). CDR1 and CDR2 (germline): SGHRS, YFSETQ. The V end was cut by 0 bases, the J end by 3 bases, with 7 bases between. This CDR3 has 14 residues. In DNA, the CDR3 is TGCGCCAGCAGCTTGGAACAGGTCTACAATGAGCAGTTCTTC. Protein product: CASSLEQVYNEQFF.

The V and J genes are TRBV10-3 and TRBJ1-3; 9 bases are a match to TRBD1. V dropped 3 bases and J dropped 2; count of bases not matched to a gene: 23. This CDR3 spans 22 amino acids. Germline-derived CDR1 and CDR2 are ENHRY and SYGVKD. CDR3 residues: CAISDQGQGLIRIPATGNTIYF. As DNA, the CDR3 is TGTGCCATCAGTGACCAGGGACAGGGTTTGATAAGGATCCCCGCTACTGGAAACACCATATATTTT.

The table lists this clone with a count of one. The gene calls are TRBV30 and TRBJ1-5; 8 nucleotides align to TRBD1. The J segment lost 3 bases and the V segment lost 2 bases, leaving 6 bases of the junction unmatched. The CDR3 is 15 amino acids. In germline, CDR1 is GTSNPN, CDR2 SVGIG (reference sequence). The CDR3 reads CAWSSMDRANQPQHF. CDR3 sequence (DNA): TGTGCCTGGAGTTCAATGGACAGGGCCAATCAGCCCCAGCATTTT. Combining the CDR3 with reference TRBV30 and TRBJ1-5 gives the whole variable domain SQTIHQWPATLVQPVGSPLSLECTVEGTSNPNLYWYRQAAGRGLQLLFYSVGIGQISSEVPQNLSASRPQDRQFILSSKKLLLSDSGFYLCAWSSMDRANQPQHFGDGTRLSIL.

J is TRBJ2-7 and V is TRBV27; D might be TRBD2 (6 bases). This CDR3 is 15 amino acids long. V was pared by 5 bases and J by 3 bases, with 17 bases between. Germline lookup yields CDR1 MNHEY and CDR2 SMNVEV (reference sequence). The CDR3 DNA reads as TGTGCCAGCAGTAGGTCGGGAGTGGGGCTCTACGAGCAGTACTTC. It translates to CASSRSGVGLYEQYF.

This clone occurred once. The V gene is TRBV7-8, the J gene TRBJ1-2; 11 bases match TRBD1. The J segment lost 4 bases and the V segment lost 5 bases, leaving 9 bases of the junction unmatched. The CDR3 totals 16 residues. Germline assignment: CDR1 SGHVS and CDR2 FQNEAQ. CDR3 protein: CASSAWDRGDLYGYTF. CDR3 nucleotide sequence: TGTGCCAGCAGCGCTTGGGACAGGGGGGATCTCTATGGCTACACCTTC.

The J gene is TRBJ1-2, the V gene TRBV3-1 (or the pseudogene TRBV3-2); D is uncertain. Per germline, CDR1 LGHDT and CDR2 YNNKEL (reference sequence). There are 15 residues in the CDR3. V dropped 0 bases and J dropped 0 bases, with 8 bases sitting between them. The CDR3 is CASSQDAYSNYGYTF. CDR3 sequence (DNA): TGTGCCAGCAGCCAAGACGCCTATTCTAACTATGGCTACACCTTC.

V gene TRBV6-5 combines with J gene TRBJ2-7; the match to TRBD1 covers 7 bases. V dropped 4 bases and J dropped 4; count of bases not matched to a gene: 10. Germline-derived CDR1 and CDR2 are MNHEY and SVGAGI. The CDR3 spans 15 residues. CDR3: CASSSLAGGQYEQYF. CDR3 DNA sequence: TGTGCCAGCAGTTCCCTAGCAGGGGGTCAGTACGAGCAGTACTTC.

This chain links TRBV27 with TRBJ2-7; 9 nucleotides agree with TRBD2. With V trimmed by 5 bases and J by 3 bases, 11 bases remained unmatched. The length of the CDR3 is 16 residues. Germline V gives CDR1 MNHEY, CDR2 SMNVEV (reference sequence). DNA of the CDR3: TGTGCCAGCAGTGAGGTAGCGGGAGCAGTCGTCTACGAGCAGTACTTC. Its translation is CASSEVAGAVVYEQYF.

The J gene is TRBJ1-1, the V gene TRBV7-2; tentatively, D is TRBD1 (5 bases). V was shortened by 5 bases and J by 6 bases, with 19 bases between the two germline ends. Germline CDR1 and CDR2: SGHTA and FQGNSA. This CDR3 spans 15 amino acids. CDR3 nucleotides: TGTGCCAGCAGCCTCCAAGCGGGGACGGGCGCTGAAGCTTTCTTT. Translation gives CASSLQAGTGAEAFF. Full variable domain (outside the CDR3, taken from reference TRBV7-2 and TRBJ1-1): GAGVSQSPSNKVTEKGKDVELRCDPISGHTALYWYRQSLGQGLEFLIYFQGNSAPDKSGLPSDRFSAERTGGSVSTLTIQRTQQEDSAVYLCASSLQAGTGAEAFFGQGTRLTVV.

The rearrangement joins TRBV5-1 to TRBJ2-7, with TRBD2 matching over 9 bases. The CDR3 has 16 amino acids. With V trimmed by 0 bases and J by 5 bases, 9 bases remained unmatched. CDR1 and CDR2 from the germline V gene are SGHRS and YFSETQ. The CDR3 DNA reads as TGCGCCAGCAGCTTGGCTAGCGGGGCGACTCTCGACGAGCAGTACTTC. Translated, it gives CASSLASGATLDEQYF.

The gene calls are TRBV4-2 and TRBJ2-1; possibly TRBD2 for D (5 bases). V dropped 2 bases and J dropped 5 bases, with 10 bases sitting between them. Germline CDR1 LGHNA, CDR2 YNFKEQ. The length of the CDR3 is 14 residues. This CDR3 reads CASSQLAWDNEQFF. The CDR3 coding sequence is TGTGCCAGCAGCCAACTAGCTTGGGACAATGAGCAGTTCTTC.

The V call is TRBV18, the J call TRBJ2-5; the D is unclear. Per the germline V gene, CDR1 is KGHSH and CDR2 is LQKENI. Trimming took off 0 bases at V and 1 base at J, with 6 bases between the two ends. The CDR3 sequence is 14 residues long. CDR3 protein: CASSPPGSQETQYF. CDR3 coding DNA: TGTGCCAGCTCACCACCGGGCAGCCAAGAGACCCAGTACTTC.